This entry describes one TCR beta chain. The CDR3 spans 18 residues. CDR1 and CDR2 from the germline V gene are SGHAT and FQNNGV. For every TCR library, 3500 ng of total RNA was used. Making cDNA involved eight separate reactions per sample. The UMIs contained a 6-nucleotide sample barcode. They were added by template switching during cDNA synthesis. TCRdb reprocessed the 5' RACE reads and stores each CDR3 protein as one record, lacking DNA. Its table records 300,000 to 400,000 distinct CDR3 sequences. These data are taken from a study of monozygotic twins with inflammatory bowel disease. Blood was collected, approximately 2.7 ml per donor.

The J gene is TRBJ2-6, the V gene TRBV11-2; TCRdb names TRBD1, which stays unverified in the absence of DNA. This TCR derives from a human donor with ulcerative colitis or Crohn's disease, or a healthy co-twin of an affected twin (not recorded which). The sequencing sample was made of blood. CDR3 amino acids: CASSTVRQGSSGANVLTF.